A selection of T cell receptor beta chains follows, all from one sample in a study of blood T cell repertoires in COVID-19. The table came from immunoSEQ multiplex PCR; TCRdb's copy has only in-frame clones and leaves some out. The sample shows over 75,000 clones, 70% to 90% of them seen only once. The sample consisted of peripheral blood. Receptors originate from a man between 45 and 60 years old with COVID-19, enrolled during active disease. CDR3s include the opening cysteine and the closing phenylalanine or tryptophan. The D gene is left open where the match is weak. The listing skips clone size in some rows; elsewhere it reads once, few, many or a size class.

V gene	clone size	J gene	D gene	CDR3 DNA	CDR3 protein
TRBV6-5	.	TRBJ1-1	TRBD1	TGTGCCAGCAGACCATTTCGGACAGGAAACACTGAAGCTTTCTTT	CASRPFRTGNTEAFF
TRBV24-1	few	TRBJ1-1	TRBD1	TGTGCCACCAGAGGCCCGGGACAGATGAACACTGAAGCTTTCTTT	CATRGPGQMNTEAFF
TRBV5-4	few	TRBJ2-2	.	TGTGCCAGCAGCTTGGAGAGAGACACCGGGGAGCTGTTTTTT	CASSLERDTGELFF
TRBV5-1	.	TRBJ2-1	TRBD2	TGCGCCAGCAGCTTGGCGGGGGGAAGGCATGAGCAGTTCTTC	CASSLAGGRHEQFF
TRBV7-2	.	TRBJ2-1	TRBD2	TGTGCCAGCAGCTTAGCGTCTAGCGGGGGGACCTCCTACAATGAGCAGTTCTTC	CASSLASSGGTSYNEQFF
TRBV28	.	TRBJ1-2	TRBD1	TGTGCCAGCACCAAGCCAGGGGGTGTTGGTTTAGTCTATGGCTACACCTTC	CASTKPGGVGLVYGYTF
TRBV19	.	TRBJ1-5	TRBD1	TGTGCCAGTGCTCCCCCAGGGACAGGGGGTGTTCAGCCCCAGCATTTT	CASAPPGTGGVQPQHF
TRBV9	.	TRBJ2-1	.	TGTGCCAGCAGCATAACCGGGACTTCTTACAATGAGCAGTTCTTC	CASSITGTSYNEQFF
TRBV7-9	.	TRBJ1-2	TRBD1	TGTGCCAGCAGCCCAAACCTTGGACAGGGCGTAGGTGGCTACACCTTC	CASSPNLGQGVGGYTF
TRBV18	.	TRBJ1-3	.	TGTGCCAGCTCAACGGACAGCTCTGGAAACACCATATATTTT	CASSTDSSGNTIYF
TRBV28	.	TRBJ1-1	.	TGTGCCACCATAAAGGGGGGGGGCACTGAAGCTTTCTTT	CATIKGGGTEAFF
TRBV28	.	TRBJ2-7	TRBD1	TGTGCCAGCAGGCGATCCGGGACAGGGGCCGAGCAGTACTTC	CASRRSGTGAEQYF
TRBV6-6	.	TRBJ2-7	.	TGTGCCAGCAGTTACTCGACAGGACAGCCCGAGCAGTACTTC	CASSYSTGQPEQYF
TRBV19	.	TRBJ2-1	TRBD1	TGTGCCAGTAGGGGGACAGGAGGCATCAATGAGCAGTTCTTC	CASRGTGGINEQFF
TRBV30	.	TRBJ2-3	TRBD2	TGTGCCTGGAGTCCCCTGTCGCGGGGGGGGATCACAGATACGCAGTATTTT	CAWSPLSRGGITDTQYF
TRBV27	.	TRBJ2-2	TRBD2	TGTGCCAGCAGTGGGGGACTAGCGCTCGTCCTCGGGGAGCTGTTTTTT	CASSGGLALVLGELFF
TRBV6-5	.	TRBJ1-2	.	TGTGCCAGCAGTTGGGACGGAGGGGGGGCTGAAGGCTACACCTTC	CASSWDGGGAEGYTF
TRBV2	once	TRBJ2-7	.	TGTGCCAGCAGTGATGACAGCACTTACGAGCAGTACTTC	CASSDDSTYEQYF
TRBV7-8	.	TRBJ1-5	.	TGTGCCAGCAGCCCCGATCCCCGGTATAGCAATCAGCCCCAGCATTTT	CASSPDPRYSNQPQHF
TRBV18	.	TRBJ1-2	.	TGTGCCAGCTCACCCGACAGGAACTATGGCTACACCTTC	CASSPDRNYGYTF
TRBV30	.	TRBJ1-6	.	TGTGCCTGGAGTGCCCAATCCTCACCCCTCCACTTT	CAWSAQSSPLHF
TRBV3-1/TRBV3-2	.	TRBJ2-1	.	TGTGCCAGCAGCCCCGTTTTGTGGGGGGGCACCTACAATGAGCAGTTCTTC	CASSPVLWGGTYNEQFF
TRBV27	.	TRBJ2-7	TRBD2	TGTGCCAGCAGTCCTAAGCGGGGCGGCGCCTACGAGCAGTACTTC	CASSPKRGGAYEQYF
TRBV14	.	TRBJ1-6	.	TGTGCCAGCAGCCAGGAAACAGGGAATTCACCCCTCCACTTT	CASSQETGNSPLHF
TRBV7-2	.	TRBJ1-1	TRBD1	TGTGCCAGCAGCACCGACAGGGGATCTGAAGCTTTCTTT	CASSTDRGSEAFF
TRBV6-4	.	TRBJ1-2	.	TGTGCCAGCAGTGACTCCACAGGTTATGGCTACACCTTC	CASSDSTGYGYTF
TRBV28	few	TRBJ2-2	TRBD1	TGTGCCAGCAGACACGGGACAGTCGGGGAGCTGTTTTTT	CASRHGTVGELFF
TRBV2	.	TRBJ1-1	.	TGTGCCAGCAGCGAACGTGGTTCAGGGGCTTTCTTT	CASSERGSGAFF
TRBV7-9	.	TRBJ2-2	TRBD2	TGTGCCAGCAGCTTAGCGCGCGGGACTAGCGACGTTGGGGAGCTGTTTTTT	CASSLARGTSDVGELFF
TRBV3-1/TRBV3-2	.	TRBJ1-5	.	TGTGCCAGCAGCCAAGGGACAGATAGCAATCAGCCCCAGCATTTT	CASSQGTDSNQPQHF
TRBV28	.	TRBJ1-2	TRBD1	TGTGCCAGCATACAGGGGCTTGATGGCTACACCTTC	CASIQGLDGYTF
TRBV6-4	medium-sized	TRBJ2-3	TRBD2	TGTGCCAGCAGTGAAGCGGGGACAGATACGCAGTATTTT	CASSEAGTDTQYF
TRBV9	few	TRBJ2-1	TRBD2	TGTGCCAGCAGCGTAGGACCTAGCGGATCCTACAATGAGCAGTTCTTC	CASSVGPSGSYNEQFF
TRBV18	.	TRBJ2-3	.	TGTGCCAGCTCACTTAGAACTGTGCCAGATACGCAGTATTTT	CASSLRTVPDTQYF
TRBV7-8	.	TRBJ2-7	.	TGTGCCAGCAGCATCCGGGACTCGAGCTCCTACGAGCAGTACTTC	CASSIRDSSSYEQYF
TRBV7-8	.	TRBJ1-1	TRBD1	TGTGCCAGCAGCTTAGGGGGACAGGGTGTTGAAGCTTTCTTT	CASSLGGQGVEAFF
TRBV6-5	.	TRBJ1-5	.	TGTGCCAGCAGTCAATCAGGGCGGTCAGGGCAGCCCCAGCATTTT	CASSQSGRSGQPQHF
TRBV6-5	.	TRBJ1-1	.	TGTGCCAGCCCAGGGTTTCCGAACACTGAAGCTTTCTTT	CASPGFPNTEAFF
TRBV2	few	TRBJ1-4	.	TGTGCCAGCAGTGGGACAGTGAATGAAAAACTGTTTTTT	CASSGTVNEKLFF
TRBV5-1	once	TRBJ1-1	.	TGCGCCAGCAGCTTGGGACAGCCTAACACTGAAGCTTTCTTT	CASSLGQPNTEAFF
TRBV2	.	TRBJ2-3	TRBD1	TGTGCCAGCAGCAGAAGGACAGGGGGCACAGATACGCAGTATTTT	CASSRRTGGTDTQYF
TRBV9	.	TRBJ2-6	.	TGTGCCAGCAGCGTGCAGGGTTCCGGGGCCAACGTCCTGACTTTC	CASSVQGSGANVLTF
TRBV5-1	once	TRBJ2-1	TRBD1	TGCGCCAGCAGCTTGCCGTTCGACAGGGGGGCCTACAATGAGCAGTTCTTC	CASSLPFDRGAYNEQFF
TRBV6-5	.	TRBJ2-2	TRBD1	TGTGCCAGCTCACGACAGGGCGGCACCGGGGAGCTGTTTTTT	CASSRQGGTGELFF
TRBV18	once	TRBJ1-1	TRBD1	TGTGCCAGCTCATCCAATCCCGGGACAGGGATTACTGAAGCTTTCTTT	CASSSNPGTGITEAFF
TRBV5-1	.	TRBJ2-7	.	TGCGCCAGCAGCTTGTCTCTAACAGGTGGGCGCGAGCAGTACTTC	CASSLSLTGGREQYF
TRBV4-2	.	TRBJ2-1	TRBD2	TGTGCCAGCAGCCAAGAAAGGAGCGGGGGCTACAATGAGCAGTTCTTC	CASSQERSGGYNEQFF
TRBV11-2	.	TRBJ2-2	TRBD2	TGTGCCAGCAGCTTAGTACGCTTAGCGGGGGGCCGGACCGGGGAGCTGTTTTTT	CASSLVRLAGGRTGELFF
TRBV27	few	TRBJ1-2	TRBD1	TGTGCCAGCAGTTTATCGTATGGACAGGGGAGGACATATGGCTACACCTTC	CASSLSYGQGRTYGYTF
TRBV27	few	TRBJ2-7	.	TGTGCCAGCAGTTCTAACAGGGACTCCTACGAGCAGTACTTC	CASSSNRDSYEQYF
TRBV7-8	.	TRBJ2-7	.	TGTGCCAGCACCTTAGGGGGGGGATACGAGCAGTACTTC	CASTLGGGYEQYF
TRBV9	.	TRBJ2-7	TRBD1	TGTGCCAGCAGCGTAGCGGGGACAGGGCCCCACGAGCAGTACTTC	CASSVAGTGPHEQYF
TRBV9	once	TRBJ2-3	TRBD2	TGTGCCAGCAGCGCCCACGATAGCGGGGGACGCACAGATACGCAGTATTTT	CASSAHDSGGRTDTQYF
TRBV3-1/TRBV3-2	.	TRBJ2-2	.	TGTGCCAGCAGCCCTCTGACAGGATCGAACACCGGGGAGCTGTTTTTT	CASSPLTGSNTGELFF
TRBV3-1/TRBV3-2	.	TRBJ2-1	TRBD2	TGTGCCAGCAGCCTGTCTAGCGGGAGGCTGGCTGAGCAGTTCTTC	CASSLSSGRLAEQFF
TRBV20-1	.	TRBJ1-2	.	TGCAGTGCTAGAGATGGAGGCGGCTACACCTTC	CSARDGGGYTF
TRBV28	once	TRBJ1-6	TRBD1	TGTGCCAGCAGTTTGTTCGGACAGGATTATTCACCCCTCCACTTT	CASSLFGQDYSPLHF
TRBV3-1/TRBV3-2	.	TRBJ1-2	.	TGTGCCAGCAGCCGGGGGGTGGGCGGCTATGGCTACACCTTC	CASSRGVGGYGYTF
TRBV2	.	TRBJ1-5	TRBD1	TGTGCCAGCAGCCTCGGACAGGGGGCGGTTCAGCCCCAGCATTTT	CASSLGQGAVQPQHF